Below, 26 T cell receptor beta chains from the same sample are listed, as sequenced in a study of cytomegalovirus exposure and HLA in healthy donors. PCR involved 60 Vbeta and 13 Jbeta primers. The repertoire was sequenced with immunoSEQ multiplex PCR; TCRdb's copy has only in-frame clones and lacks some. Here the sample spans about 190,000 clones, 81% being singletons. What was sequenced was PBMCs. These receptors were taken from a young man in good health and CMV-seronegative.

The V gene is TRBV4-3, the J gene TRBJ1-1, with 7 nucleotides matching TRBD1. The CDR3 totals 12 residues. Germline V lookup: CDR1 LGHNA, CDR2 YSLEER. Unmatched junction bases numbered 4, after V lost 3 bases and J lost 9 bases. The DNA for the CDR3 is TGCGCCAGCAGCCATTCGGGACAGAAAGCTTTCTTT. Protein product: CASSHSGQKAFF.

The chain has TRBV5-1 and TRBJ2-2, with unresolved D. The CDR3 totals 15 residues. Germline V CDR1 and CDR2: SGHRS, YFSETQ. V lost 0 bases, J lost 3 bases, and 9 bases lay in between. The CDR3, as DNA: TGCGCCAGCAGCTTGGAGCCTACCTACACCGGGGAGCTGTTTTTT. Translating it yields CASSLEPTYTGELFF.

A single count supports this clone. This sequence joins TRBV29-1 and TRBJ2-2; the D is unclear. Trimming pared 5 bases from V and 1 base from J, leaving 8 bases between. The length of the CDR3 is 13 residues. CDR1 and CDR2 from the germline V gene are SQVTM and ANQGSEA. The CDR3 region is CSVLAENTGELFF. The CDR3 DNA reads TGCAGCGTTTTGGCGGAGAACACCGGGGAGCTGTTTTTT.

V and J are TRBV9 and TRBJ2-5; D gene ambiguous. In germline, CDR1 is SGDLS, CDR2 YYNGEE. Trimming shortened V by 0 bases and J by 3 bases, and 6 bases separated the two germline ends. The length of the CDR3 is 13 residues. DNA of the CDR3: TGTGCCAGCAGCGTAGCTGGAGAAGAGACCCAGTACTTC. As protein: CASSVAGEETQYF.

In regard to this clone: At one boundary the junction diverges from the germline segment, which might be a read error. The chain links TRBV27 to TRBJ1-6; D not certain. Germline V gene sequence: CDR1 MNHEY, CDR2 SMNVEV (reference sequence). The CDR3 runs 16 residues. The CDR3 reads CASSLALDKYNSPLHF. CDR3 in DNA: TGTGCCAGCAGTTTGGCTCTCGACAAGTATAATTCACCCCTTCACTTT.

The CDR3 DNA reads TGTGCCAGCCTCCGGGGGGAGAGGAACACCGGGGAGCTGTTTTTT. Translated, it gives CASLRGERNTGELFF. This sequence joins TRBV28 and TRBJ2-2; 7 nucleotides agree with TRBD2. Germline CDR1 MDHEN, CDR2 SYDVKM. Trimming cost V 8 bases and J 1 base; bases outside gene matches: 7. The CDR3 loop spans 15 amino acids.

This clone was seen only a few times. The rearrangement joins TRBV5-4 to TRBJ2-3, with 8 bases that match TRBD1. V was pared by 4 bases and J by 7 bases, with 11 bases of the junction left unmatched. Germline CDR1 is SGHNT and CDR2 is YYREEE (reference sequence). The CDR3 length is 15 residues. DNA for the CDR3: TGTGCCAGCAGCGCCCCAGGCAGGGGGCGGAATACGCAGTATTTT. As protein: CASSAPGRGRNTQYF.

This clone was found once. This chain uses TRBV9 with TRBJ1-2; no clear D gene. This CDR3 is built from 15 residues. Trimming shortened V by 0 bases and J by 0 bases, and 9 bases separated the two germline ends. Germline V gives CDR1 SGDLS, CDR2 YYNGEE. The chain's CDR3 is CASSVGRIPNYGYTF. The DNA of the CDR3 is TGTGCCAGCAGCGTAGGCAGAATACCTAACTATGGCTACACCTTC.

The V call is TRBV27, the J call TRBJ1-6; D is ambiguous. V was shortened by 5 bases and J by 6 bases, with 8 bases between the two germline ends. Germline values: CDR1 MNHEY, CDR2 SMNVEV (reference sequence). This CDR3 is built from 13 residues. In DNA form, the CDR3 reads TGTGCCAGCAGTCAGCGGGGTAATTCACCCCTCCACTTT. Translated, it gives CASSQRGNSPLHF.

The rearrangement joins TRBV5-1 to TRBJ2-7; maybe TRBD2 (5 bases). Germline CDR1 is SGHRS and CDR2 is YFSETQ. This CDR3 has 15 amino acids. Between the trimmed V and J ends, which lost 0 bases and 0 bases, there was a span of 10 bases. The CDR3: CASSLDLDFSYEQYF. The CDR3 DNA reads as TGCGCCAGCAGCTTGGATTTGGACTTCTCCTACGAGCAGTACTTC.

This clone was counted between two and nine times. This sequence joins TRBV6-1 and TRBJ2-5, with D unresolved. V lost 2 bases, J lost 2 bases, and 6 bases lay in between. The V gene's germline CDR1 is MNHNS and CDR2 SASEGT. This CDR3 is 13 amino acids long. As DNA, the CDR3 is TGTGCCAGCAGTGAAAACCTACAAGAGACCCAGTACTTC. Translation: CASSENLQETQYF.

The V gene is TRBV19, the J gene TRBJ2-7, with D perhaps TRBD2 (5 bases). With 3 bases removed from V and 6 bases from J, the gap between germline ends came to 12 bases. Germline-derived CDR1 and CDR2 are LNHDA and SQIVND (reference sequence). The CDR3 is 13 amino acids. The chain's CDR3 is CASSIFLAGEQYF. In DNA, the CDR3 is TGTGCCAGTAGTATCTTTTTGGCGGGCGAGCAGTACTTC.

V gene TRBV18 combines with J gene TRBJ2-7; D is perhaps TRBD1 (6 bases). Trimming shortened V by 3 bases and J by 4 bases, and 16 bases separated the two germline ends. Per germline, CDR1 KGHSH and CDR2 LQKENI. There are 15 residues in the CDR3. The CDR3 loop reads CASSPFQRGWYEQYF. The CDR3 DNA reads TGTGCCAGCTCACCGTTCCAGAGGGGGTGGTACGAGCAGTACTTC.

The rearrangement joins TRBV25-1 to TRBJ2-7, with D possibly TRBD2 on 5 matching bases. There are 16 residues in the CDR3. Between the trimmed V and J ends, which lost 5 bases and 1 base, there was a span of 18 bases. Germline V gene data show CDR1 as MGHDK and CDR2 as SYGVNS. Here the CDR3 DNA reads TGTGCCAGCAGTCCCTCCCGGGATCCGTCTTCCTACGAGCAGTACTTC. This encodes CASSPSRDPSSYEQYF.

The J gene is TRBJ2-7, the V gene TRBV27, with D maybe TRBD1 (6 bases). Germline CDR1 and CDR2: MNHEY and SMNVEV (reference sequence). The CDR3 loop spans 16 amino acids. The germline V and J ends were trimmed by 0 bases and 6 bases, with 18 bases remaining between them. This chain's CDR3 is CASSLSHDRPYTEQYF. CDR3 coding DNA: TGTGCCAGCAGTTTATCCCATGACAGGCCCTACACCGAGCAGTACTTC.

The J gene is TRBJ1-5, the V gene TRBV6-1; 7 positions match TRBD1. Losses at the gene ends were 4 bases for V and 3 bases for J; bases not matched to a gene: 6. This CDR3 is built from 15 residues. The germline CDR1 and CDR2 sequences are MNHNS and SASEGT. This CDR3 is CASSASGQNNQPQHF. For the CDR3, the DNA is TGTGCCAGCAGTGCCTCGGGACAGAACAATCAGCCCCAGCATTTT.

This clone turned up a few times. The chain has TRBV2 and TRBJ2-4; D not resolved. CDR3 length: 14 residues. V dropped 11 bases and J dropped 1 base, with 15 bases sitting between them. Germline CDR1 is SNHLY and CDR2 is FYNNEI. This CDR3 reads CALKEAGAKNIQYF. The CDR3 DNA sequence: TGTGCCCTAAAAGAGGCCGGGGCCAAAAACATTCAGTACTTC.

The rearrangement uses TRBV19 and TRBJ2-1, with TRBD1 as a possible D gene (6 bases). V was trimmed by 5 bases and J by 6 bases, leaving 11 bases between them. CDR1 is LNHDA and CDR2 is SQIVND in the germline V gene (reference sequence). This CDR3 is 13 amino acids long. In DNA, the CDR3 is TGTGCCAGTAGTCGACAGGACCCCAATGAGCAGTTCTTC. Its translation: CASSRQDPNEQFF. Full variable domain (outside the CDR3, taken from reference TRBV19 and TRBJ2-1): DGGITQSPKYLFRKEGQNVTLSCEQNLNHDAMYWYRQDPGQGLRLIYYSQIVNDFQKGDIAEGYSVSREKKESFPLTVTSAQKNPTAFYLCASSRQDPNEQFFGPGTRLTVL.

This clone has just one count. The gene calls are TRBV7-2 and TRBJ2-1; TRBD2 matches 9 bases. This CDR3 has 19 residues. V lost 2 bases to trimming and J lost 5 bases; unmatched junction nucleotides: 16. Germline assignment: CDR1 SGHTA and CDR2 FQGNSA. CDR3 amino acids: CASSLRLAGEVGANNEQFF. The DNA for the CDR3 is TGTGCCAGCAGCTTAAGGTTAGCGGGAGAGGTCGGGGCGAACAATGAGCAGTTCTTC.

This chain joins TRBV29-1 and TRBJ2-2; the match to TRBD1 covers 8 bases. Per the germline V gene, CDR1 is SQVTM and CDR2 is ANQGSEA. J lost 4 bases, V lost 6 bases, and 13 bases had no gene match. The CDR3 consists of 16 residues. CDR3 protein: CSVGLSGTGSTGELFF. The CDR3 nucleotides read TGCAGCGTCGGCCTTTCCGGGACAGGCAGCACCGGGGAGCTGTTTTTT.

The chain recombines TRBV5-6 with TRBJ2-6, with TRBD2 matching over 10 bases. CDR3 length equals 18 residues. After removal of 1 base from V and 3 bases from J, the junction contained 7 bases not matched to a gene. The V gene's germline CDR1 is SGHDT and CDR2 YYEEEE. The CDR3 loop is CASSLRAGGPYGANVLTF. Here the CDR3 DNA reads TGTGCCAGCAGCTTGAGAGCGGGGGGGCCGTATGGGGCCAACGTCCTGACTTTC.

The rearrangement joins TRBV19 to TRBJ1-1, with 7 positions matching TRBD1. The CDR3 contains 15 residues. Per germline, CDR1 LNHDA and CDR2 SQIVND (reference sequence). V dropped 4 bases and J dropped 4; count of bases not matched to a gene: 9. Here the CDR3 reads CASSRHRGSATEAFF. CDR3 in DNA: TGTGCCAGTAGTAGGCACAGGGGCAGTGCCACTGAAGCTTTCTTT.

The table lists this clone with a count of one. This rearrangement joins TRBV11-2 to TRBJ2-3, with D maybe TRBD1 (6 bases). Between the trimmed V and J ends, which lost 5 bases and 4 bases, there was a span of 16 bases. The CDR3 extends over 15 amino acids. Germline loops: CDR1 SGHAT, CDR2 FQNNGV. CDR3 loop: CASSESGQGPDTQYF. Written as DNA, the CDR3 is TGTGCCAGCAGCGAAAGTGGGCAGGGGCCAGATACGCAGTATTTT.

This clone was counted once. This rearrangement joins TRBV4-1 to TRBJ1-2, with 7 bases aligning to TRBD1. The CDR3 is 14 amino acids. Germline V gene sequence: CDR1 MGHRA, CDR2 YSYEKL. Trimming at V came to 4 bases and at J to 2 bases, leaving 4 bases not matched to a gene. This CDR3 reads CASSRPDRNYGYTF. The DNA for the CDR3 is TGCGCCAGCAGCCGCCCGGACAGGAACTATGGCTACACCTTC.

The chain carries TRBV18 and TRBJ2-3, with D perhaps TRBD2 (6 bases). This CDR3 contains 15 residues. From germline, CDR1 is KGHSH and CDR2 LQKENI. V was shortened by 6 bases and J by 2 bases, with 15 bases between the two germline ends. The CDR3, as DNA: TGTGCCAGCTCCCCCGGGACGGGGGACACAGATACGCAGTATTTT. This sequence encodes CASSPGTGDTDTQYF.

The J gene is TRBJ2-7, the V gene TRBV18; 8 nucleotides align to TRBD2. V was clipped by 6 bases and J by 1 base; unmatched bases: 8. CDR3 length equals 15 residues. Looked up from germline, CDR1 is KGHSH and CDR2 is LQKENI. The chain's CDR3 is CASSLTSVLSYEQYF. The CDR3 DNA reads TGTGCCAGCTCCCTGACTAGCGTACTATCCTACGAGCAGTACTTC.